This is a list of T cell receptor beta chains from one sample in a study of T cells after yellow fever vaccination. TCRdb reprocessed the 5' RACE reads with MiXCR, giving one entry per CDR3 protein. This table has about 320,000 distinct CDR3 sequences, roughly a tenth appearing once. The input for sequencing was CD4+ T cells sorted from PBMCs, taken 45 days after the yellow fever booster vaccination. The receptor set was obtained from a man younger than 30 who received the YFV17D yellow fever vaccine. Each CDR3 is given without its conserved first and last residue. Each record gives: J gene, V gene, CDR3 protein.

J gene: TRBJ2-6
V gene: TRBV7-8
CDR3 protein: ASSLEGQIIPSGANVLT

J gene: TRBJ2-2
V gene: TRBV7-9
CDR3 protein: ASSLDRTGELF

J gene: TRBJ1-2
V gene: TRBV6-5
CDR3 protein: ASSYDRDTRMHGYT

J gene: TRBJ2-2
V gene: TRBV7-2
CDR3 protein: ASSLRQGTGELF

J gene: TRBJ2-1
V gene: TRBV5-1
CDR3 protein: ASSLGGAYNEQF

J gene: TRBJ1-1
V gene: TRBV6-5
CDR3 protein: ASSFGQVTEAF

J gene: TRBJ2-7
V gene: TRBV5-1
CDR3 protein: ASSLDGSSYEQY

J gene: TRBJ1-5
V gene: TRBV5-1
CDR3 protein: ASSLFGGGNQPQH

J gene: TRBJ2-4
V gene: TRBV12-3/TRBV12-4
CDR3 protein: ASSSPGGWKY

J gene: TRBJ1-3
V gene: TRBV5-1
CDR3 protein: ASSLEGLAGNTIY

J gene: TRBJ1-1
V gene: TRBV4-1
CDR3 protein: ASSQATGSYTSRSEAF

J gene: TRBJ1-1
V gene: TRBV7-9
CDR3 protein: ASSLEANTEAF

J gene: TRBJ2-5
V gene: TRBV14
CDR3 protein: ASSQGTGGYQETQY

J gene: TRBJ2-1
V gene: TRBV7-2
CDR3 protein: ASSLNPTSGGYNEQF

J gene: TRBJ2-3
V gene: TRBV5-1
CDR3 protein: ASSLGLAGYDTQY

J gene: TRBJ2-3
V gene: TRBV11-3
CDR3 protein: ASSLGYQGSTDTQY

J gene: TRBJ2-3
V gene: TRBV20-1
CDR3 protein: SARALGQGGRTDTQY

J gene: TRBJ1-1
V gene: TRBV29-1
CDR3 protein: SVESQGGTEAF

J gene: TRBJ2-5
V gene: TRBV5-1
CDR3 protein: ASSLGGTEETQY

J gene: TRBJ1-2
V gene: TRBV4-3
CDR3 protein: ASSQAPGSYGYT

J gene: TRBJ1-5
V gene: TRBV9
CDR3 protein: ASSVGSGEPQH

J gene: TRBJ1-2
V gene: TRBV7-2
CDR3 protein: ASSLVTSPYGYT

J gene: TRBJ2-1
V gene: TRBV5-1
CDR3 protein: ASSTAYNEQF

J gene: TRBJ2-1
V gene: TRBV20-1
CDR3 protein: SSSGGYNEQF

J gene: TRBJ2-3
V gene: TRBV6-5
CDR3 protein: ASSYRGEWDTQY

J gene: TRBJ1-5
V gene: TRBV6-4
CDR3 protein: ASSDEGIQPQH

J gene: TRBJ1-2
V gene: TRBV7-9
CDR3 protein: ASSLLIEGYT

J gene: TRBJ1-1
V gene: TRBV6-2/TRBV6-3
CDR3 protein: ASRERQLLNTEAF

J gene: TRBJ1-5
V gene: TRBV12-5
CDR3 protein: ASGLREGQPQH

J gene: TRBJ1-1
V gene: TRBV24-1
CDR3 protein: ATSDLGARVFRGRTEAF

J gene: TRBJ1-5
V gene: TRBV7-2
CDR3 protein: ASSFLGRNQPQH

J gene: TRBJ1-2
V gene: TRBV9
CDR3 protein: ASSPGVDGYT

J gene: TRBJ2-3
V gene: TRBV9
CDR3 protein: ASSVADRAGTDTQY

J gene: TRBJ2-1
V gene: TRBV25-1
CDR3 protein: ASSGYRGRRNEQF

J gene: TRBJ2-1
V gene: TRBV6-5
CDR3 protein: ASTKDNTENEQF

J gene: TRBJ1-1
V gene: TRBV19
CDR3 protein: ASRDGGLGMNTEAF

J gene: TRBJ1-1
V gene: TRBV18
CDR3 protein: ASSPRAGGNTEAF

J gene: TRBJ2-7
V gene: TRBV9
CDR3 protein: ASSVVASSYEQY

J gene: TRBJ1-1
V gene: TRBV7-9
CDR3 protein: ASSYTGPNTEAF

J gene: TRBJ1-1
V gene: TRBV20-1
CDR3 protein: SATHRANTEAF

J gene: TRBJ1-2
V gene: TRBV9
CDR3 protein: ASSRDRGRGYT

J gene: TRBJ1-2
V gene: TRBV4-2
CDR3 protein: ASSQDNRSGYT

J gene: TRBJ1-4
V gene: TRBV4-2
CDR3 protein: ASSPLGQGGEKLF

J gene: TRBJ1-2
V gene: TRBV29-1
CDR3 protein: SVQGGGNYGYT

J gene: TRBJ1-5
V gene: TRBV6-2/TRBV6-3
CDR3 protein: ASRVIGAGNQPQH

J gene: TRBJ1-1
V gene: TRBV7-9
CDR3 protein: ASSLGTETEAF

J gene: TRBJ2-5
V gene: TRBV12-5
CDR3 protein: ASGKHIGSSVGETQY